The 3 T cell receptor beta chains presented below share a single source sample, sequenced in a study of cytomegalovirus exposure and HLA in healthy donors. PCR used 60 Vbeta primers and 13 Jbeta primers. Assay used: immunoSEQ multiplex PCR; TCRdb lists only in-frame clones, some missing. The table lists about 250,000 clones, around 65% of them singletons. Sequences were obtained from PBMCs. The receptors derive from a female donor in good health and CMV-seronegative.

The chain recombines TRBV28 with TRBJ1-2; the match to TRBD1 covers 7 bases. The CDR3 is 13 residues long. The germline V gene encodes CDR1 MDHEN and CDR2 SYDVKM. Unmatched junction bases numbered 5, after V lost 6 bases and J lost 4 bases. CDR3: CASRGTEGYGYTF. Written as DNA, the CDR3 is TGTGCCAGCAGGGGGACAGAGGGCTATGGCTACACCTTC.

This clone has just one count. Relative to the germline gene, one junction end is altered; a read error may explain this. The genes are TRBV4-1 and TRBJ1-2; 7 positions agree with TRBD1. This CDR3 region has 15 residues. Germline V gene sequence: CDR1 MGHRA, CDR2 YSYEKL. CDR3: CASSQNRGGGYGYTF. The CDR3 DNA follows: TGTGCCAGCAGCCAAAACAGGGGAGGTGGGTATGGCTACACCTTC.

The V gene is TRBV5-1, the J gene TRBJ2-7; a possible D gene is TRBD2 (6 bases). The CDR3 has 14 residues. With 1 base removed from V and 5 bases from J, the gap between germline ends came to 13 bases. Germline CDR1 SGHRS, CDR2 YFSETQ. The CDR3 is CASSLPADYDEQYF. As DNA, the CDR3 is TGCGCCAGCAGCTTGCCAGCGGACTACGACGAGCAGTACTTC.